Presented here are 14 T cell receptor beta chains from one specimen sequenced in a study of identical twins. TCRdb passed the 5' RACE reads through MiXCR, listing each CDR3 protein once. The table lists approximately 470,000 distinct CDR3 sequences, more than 13% of them singletons. Another study also made use of these data, one on yellow fever vaccine responses in identical twins.

Source material: CD4+ T cells sorted from blood. The receptors come from a woman under 30 in good health.

Ten or more counts support this clonotype. The rearrangement links TRBV25-1 to TRBJ1-4; D remains ambiguous. The CDR3 runs 14 residues. Germline V gives CDR1 MGHDK, CDR2 SYGVNS. V gave up 1 base and J gave up 4 bases, with 7 bases separating them. CDR3 amino acids: CASSEWAVNEKLFF. The CDR3 coding sequence is TGTGCCAGCAGTGAATGGGCAGTTAATGAAAAACTGTTTTTT.

J is TRBJ2-7 and V is TRBV28; TRBD2 agrees at 7 bases. V lost 4 bases and J lost 6; bases outside the gene matches: 15. The CDR3 length is 16 residues. Looked up from germline, CDR1 is MDHEN and CDR2 is SYDVKM. The DNA of the CDR3 is TGTGCCAGCAGTTCCACCCCTCGGAGGGAGGGTCCCGAGCAGTACTTC. Translation: CASSSTPRREGPEQYF.

This clonotype showed up just a few times. V usage is TRBV27 and J usage is TRBJ2-3; a possible D gene is TRBD2 (5 bases). The CDR3 runs 13 residues. Trimming shortened V by 4 bases and J by 7 bases, and 12 bases separated the two germline ends. Germline V CDR1 and CDR2: MNHEY, SMNVEV (reference sequence). In DNA form, the CDR3 reads TGTGCCAGCAGTTCAATCGACTACTATACGCAGTATTTT. Protein product: CASSSIDYYTQYF.

CDR3 region: CASSLGQAGGPKDTQYF. In DNA, the CDR3 is TGCGCCAGCAGCCTCGGCCAAGCGGGAGGGCCCAAAGATACGCAGTATTTT. J is TRBJ2-3 and V is TRBV4-3, with 10 positions matching TRBD2. This CDR3 has 17 residues. Germline V CDR1 and CDR2: LGHNA, YSLEER. With V trimmed by 4 bases and J by 5 bases, 12 bases remained unmatched.

The chain is built from TRBV11-2 and TRBJ2-2; perhaps TRBD2 as D (5 bases). The CDR3 sequence is 16 residues long. Trimming took 9 bases from V and 4 from J, leaving 21 bases between them. CDR1 and CDR2 (germline): SGHAT, FQNNGV. The CDR3, as DNA: TGTGCCAGGGTTTGGGTCGGGGTGAGAGCCACCGGGGAGCTGTTTTTT. Protein: CARVWVGVRATGELFF.

The rearrangement uses TRBV4-3 and TRBJ2-7; no firm D call. With 1 base removed from V and 3 bases from J, the gap between germline ends came to 13 bases. CDR3 size: 15 residues. Looked up from germline, CDR1 is LGHNA and CDR2 is YSLEER. The CDR3, as DNA: TGCGCCAGCAGCCAAGTAACAACGGCGAGCTACGAGCAGTACTTC. It yields the protein CASSQVTTASYEQYF.

The gene calls are TRBV9 and TRBJ2-5; D tentatively reads TRBD1 or TRBD2 (5 bases each). Germline values: CDR1 SGDLS, CDR2 YYNGEE. The V gene lost 0 bases and the J gene lost 4 bases, with 13 bases spanning the gap. CDR3 size: 15 residues. CDR3 protein: CASSVATGGGETQYF. Here the CDR3 DNA reads TGTGCCAGCAGCGTAGCTACTGGGGGTGGAGAGACCCAGTACTTC.

This clonotype was detected only a few times. The gene calls are TRBV6-6 and TRBJ1-6; D gene unclear. Germline-derived CDR1 and CDR2 are MNHNY and SVGAGI (reference sequence). Trimming shortened V by 7 bases and J by 12 bases, and 13 bases separated the two germline ends. There are 12 residues in the CDR3. The CDR3 DNA reads as TGTGCCAGCACCAAGACGGAGGTACCCCTCCACTTT. Translation gives CASTKTEVPLHF.

This clonotype was seen only a few times. V gene TRBV28 combines with J gene TRBJ2-2, with 7 bases matching TRBD1. Germline V gene data show CDR1 as MDHEN and CDR2 as SYDVKM. The V segment lost 6 bases and the J segment 6 bases; nucleotides outside the gene matches: 10. The CDR3 covers 15 residues. CDR3 DNA sequence: TGTGCCAGCAGGATGGGACAGAACCCCGCCGGGGAGCTGTTTTTT. This sequence encodes CASRMGQNPAGELFF.

V gene TRBV5-4 combines with J gene TRBJ1-1, with TRBD1 identical over 10 bases. Germline assignment: CDR1 SGHNT and CDR2 YYREEE (reference sequence). Germline trimming cut 0 bases from V and 5 bases from J; bases unmatched to any gene: 4. CDR3 size: 15 residues. As DNA, the CDR3 is TGTGCCAGCAGCTTGGCCGGACAGGGGGGGACTGAAGCTTTCTTT. It yields the protein CASSLAGQGGTEAFF. The full variable domain, its missing parts supplied by reference TRBV5-4 and TRBJ1-1, is ETGVTQSPTHLIKTRGQQVTLRCSSQSGHNTVSWYQQALGQGPQFIFQYYREEENGRGNFPPRFSGLQFPNYSSELNVNALELDDSALYLCASSLAGQGGTEAFFGQGTRLTVV.

V and J are TRBV15 and TRBJ1-4; 10 bases match TRBD1. Germline assignment: CDR1 LNHNV and CDR2 YYDKDF (reference sequence). This CDR3 has 15 residues. J was trimmed by 7 bases and V by 5 bases; bases with no gene match: 7. The CDR3 sequence is CATSARTGGVEKLFF. CDR3 sequence (DNA): TGTGCCACCAGCGCTCGGACAGGGGGTGTTGAAAAACTGTTTTTT.

This clonotype was observed a handful of times. The rearrangement joins TRBV12-3 or TRBV12-4 to TRBJ2-7; D might be TRBD1 (7 bases). V lost 7 bases, J lost 3 bases, and 13 bases lay in between. This CDR3 region has 13 residues. The CDR3 DNA is TGTGCCAGCACCAACAGGGGAGGCTACGAGCAGTACTTC. It specifies CASTNRGGYEQYF.

J is TRBJ2-7 and V is TRBV18; TRBD2 matches 14 bases. Losses at the gene ends were 8 bases for V and 6 bases for J; bases not matched to a gene: 3. From germline, CDR1 is KGHSH and CDR2 LQKENI. This CDR3 region has 13 residues. The CDR3 spells CASAGTSGSEQYF. The CDR3 DNA follows: TGTGCCAGCGCCGGGACTAGCGGGAGCGAGCAGTACTTC. Drawing the rest from reference TRBV18 and TRBJ2-7, the complete variable domain is NAGVMQNPRHLVRRRGQEARLRCSPMKGHSHVYWYRQLPEEGLKFMVYLQKENIIDESGMPKERFSAEFPKEGPSILRIQQVVRGDSAAYFCASAGTSGSEQYFGPGTRLTVT.

The V and J genes are TRBV15 and TRBJ2-1, with a possible D match to TRBD2 (6 bases). V was clipped by 0 bases and J by 9 bases, with 15 bases between them. The CDR3 has 15 amino acids. Germline V lookup: CDR1 LNHNV, CDR2 YYDKDF (reference sequence). The CDR3 sequence: CATSRDRLEVREQFF. As DNA, the CDR3 is TGTGCCACCAGCAGAGATAGACTAGAAGTTCGTGAGCAGTTCTTC.